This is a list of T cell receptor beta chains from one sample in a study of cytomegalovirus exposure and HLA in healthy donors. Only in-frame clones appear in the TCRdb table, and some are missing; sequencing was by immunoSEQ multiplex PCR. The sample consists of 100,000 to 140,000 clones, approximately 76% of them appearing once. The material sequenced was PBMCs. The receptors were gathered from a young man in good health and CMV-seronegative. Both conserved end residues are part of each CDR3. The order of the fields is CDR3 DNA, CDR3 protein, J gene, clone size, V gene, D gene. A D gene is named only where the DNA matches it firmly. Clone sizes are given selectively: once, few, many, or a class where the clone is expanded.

TGTGCCAGCAGCGTAGCTGGAGGGTCTAACTATGGCTACACCTTC CASSVAGGSNYGYTF TRBJ1-2 NA TRBV9 NA
TGTGCCAGCAGTTCTACACGGCTCGGGAATTCACCCCTCCACTTT CASSSTRLGNSPLHF TRBJ1-6 few TRBV2 NA
TGCGCCAGCAGCCAAGATTTGGGGGGGGTTTACAATGAGCAGTTCTTC CASSQDLGGVYNEQFF TRBJ2-1 NA TRBV4-3 TRBD2
TGTGCCAGCTCCTGCGGGACCCTCCATAGAGTTCCTAGCTCCTACGAGCAGTACTTC CASSCGTLHRVPSSYEQYF TRBJ2-7 NA TRBV21-1 NA
TGTGCCAGCAGCTCCGGGACTAGAGGTGAGCAGTACTTC CASSSGTRGEQYF TRBJ2-7 NA TRBV9 TRBD2
TGCGCCAGCAGCGCCCAGTCCGGGGGCAATCAGCCCCAGCATTTT CASSAQSGGNQPQHF TRBJ1-5 NA TRBV5-1 NA
TGTGCCAGCAGTTCGGACAGGTCGACTTACAATGAGCAGTTCTTC CASSSDRSTYNEQFF TRBJ2-1 once TRBV11-3 TRBD1
TGCAGCGTGGGGGGACTAGCCGATTCGGACTTAAACAATGAGCAGTTCTTC CSVGGLADSDLNNEQFF TRBJ2-1 NA TRBV29-1 TRBD2
TGCGCCAGCAGCTCCGGACTAGCGGGGGGAGAGACCCAGTACTTC CASSSGLAGGETQYF TRBJ2-5 NA TRBV5-1 TRBD2
TGTGCCAGACATATCTCGGCTTTCTTT CARHISAFF TRBJ1-1 few TRBV5-6 NA
TGCGCCAGCAGCTTGACTCCGGGGATGAGTGAAAAACTGTTTTTT CASSLTPGMSEKLFF TRBJ1-4 NA TRBV5-1 NA
TGTGCCAGCAGTCAACAGAGAATTTTGGGAGATACGCAGTATTTT CASSQQRILGDTQYF TRBJ2-3 NA TRBV28 NA
TGTGCCAGCAGTAGAACCGGGGGGGCTCAGTATGGCTACACCTTC CASSRTGGAQYGYTF TRBJ1-2 NA TRBV2 NA
TGTGCCAGCAGTTCTGGGGGGAAACTGTTTTTT CASSSGGKLFF TRBJ1-4 NA TRBV6-5 NA
TGTGCCAGCAGTTTCGCAGGGGACAGGGAGACCCAGTACTTC CASSFAGDRETQYF TRBJ2-5 NA TRBV27 TRBD1
TGTGCCAGCAGCCCCCTTCCGACGGGAGAAAATTCACCCCTCCACTTT CASSPLPTGENSPLHF TRBJ1-6 NA TRBV7-6 NA
TGTGCCAGTAGTAGGGGCGGGGGGACCAACACCGGGGAGCTGTTTTTT CASSRGGGTNTGELFF TRBJ2-2 NA TRBV19 TRBD2
TGTGCCAGCAGCTTCCCGCCGGCGGGGACGGAGCAGTACTTC CASSFPPAGTEQYF TRBJ2-7 NA TRBV5-4 NA
TGTGCCAGCAGCTCTCGGACTAGCGGGGGCTTCGAGACCCAGTACTTC CASSSRTSGGFETQYF TRBJ2-5 NA TRBV5-4 TRBD2
TGTGCCAGCAGCCAAGCACGGCGGGGGGCCACAGATACGCAGTATTTT CASSQARRGATDTQYF TRBJ2-3 NA TRBV4-2 TRBD2
TGTGCCAGCAGCCAAGAGCGGGGGGGCCAAGAGACCCAGTACTTC CASSQERGGQETQYF TRBJ2-5 many TRBV4-2 TRBD2
TGTGCCAGCAGCCCACGGGGGGGTGGCGAGCAGTACTTC CASSPRGGGEQYF TRBJ2-7 NA TRBV5-5 TRBD2
TGCGCCAGCAGTCAATCGGACTACAGAGAAGCTTTCTTT CASSQSDYREAFF TRBJ1-1 NA TRBV23-1 NA
TGTGCCAGCAGTCGGCAGGGGATCAACACCATATATTTT CASSRQGINTIYF TRBJ1-3 once TRBV6-1 NA
TGTGCCAGCAGTAGCCGGGACAGGGGAGGTTCACCCCTCCACTTT CASSSRDRGGSPLHF TRBJ1-6 few TRBV6-1 TRBD1
TGTGCCAGCAAGACAGGGGCCCGCTACGAGCAGTACTTC CASKTGARYEQYF TRBJ2-7 NA TRBV6-1 TRBD1
TGTGCCACCAGCAGAGGGAGGAGCTCCTACAATGAGCAGTTCTTC CATSRGRSSYNEQFF TRBJ2-1 NA TRBV15 NA
TGTGCCAGCAGAGTGGGAATCAGGGATAATGGCTACACCTTC CASRVGIRDNGYTF TRBJ1-2 NA TRBV9 NA
TGTGCCAGCAGTGATTTTTTCGGGGGGGCCCAAGAGACCCAGTACTTC CASSDFFGGAQETQYF TRBJ2-5 once TRBV2 TRBD2
TGCAGCGTTCATTTGGCAGGGACAGACAACTATGGCTACACCTTC CSVHLAGTDNYGYTF TRBJ1-2 NA TRBV29-1 TRBD1
TGTGCCAGCACCAGAACGGATACGCAGTATTTT CASTRTDTQYF TRBJ2-3 NA TRBV5-8 NA
TGTGCCAGCAGCGTGAGCCCCTCCCCATCGGAGACCCAGTACTTC CASSVSPSPSETQYF TRBJ2-5 NA TRBV9 NA
TGCAGCGTTGCCTTGTTCGGGGGGCGGAACACCGGGGAGCTGTTTTTT CSVALFGGRNTGELFF TRBJ2-2 NA TRBV29-1 NA
TGTGCCAGCGTAACTAGTGCCGGGGAGCTGTTTTTT CASVTSAGELFF TRBJ2-2 NA TRBV6-6 NA
TGTGCCAGCAGTTTATTAGGCGGGAACACCGGGGAGCTGTTTTTT CASSLLGGNTGELFF TRBJ2-2 NA TRBV27 NA
TGCAGCGTTGTAGGGGGGGACTACAATGAGCAGTTCTTC CSVVGGDYNEQFF TRBJ2-1 NA TRBV29-1 NA
TGTGCCAGCAGTTTATTACAGGGTATAGGGTACAATGAGCAGTTCTTC CASSLLQGIGYNEQFF TRBJ2-1 NA TRBV28 NA
TGTGCCAGCAGTTCGTCTGTAACAGATACGCAGTATTTT CASSSSVTDTQYF TRBJ2-3 NA TRBV9 NA
TGCGCCAGCAGCTTGCTGCGAGGGGAGACCCAGTACTTC CASSLLRGETQYF TRBJ2-5 NA TRBV5-1 NA
TGTGCCAGCAGTTTTACCGGGACAGGGAGGACTACAGATACGCAGTATTTT CASSFTGTGRTTDTQYF TRBJ2-3 NA TRBV28 TRBD1
TGTGCTAGTGGAACGACAGGGAATTGGGGCACTGAAGCTTTCTTT CASGTTGNWGTEAFF TRBJ1-1 NA TRBV12-5 TRBD1
TGTGCCAGTGGTCCCAGGGGTCACGGTCAGCCCCAGCATTTT CASGPRGHGQPQHF TRBJ1-5 NA TRBV6-5 NA
TGTGCCAGCAGGTCAACGGGGGGGCTTTACGAGCAGTACTTC CASRSTGGLYEQYF TRBJ2-7 once TRBV27 TRBD2
TGTGCCAGCAGTGAATCCCCGGAGGCCTCCTACGAGCAGTACTTC CASSESPEASYEQYF TRBJ2-7 NA TRBV25-1 NA
TGTGCCAGCAGCGGCTGGACTAGCGGGGACGAGACCCAGTACTTC CASSGWTSGDETQYF TRBJ2-5 NA TRBV11-2 TRBD2
TGTGCCAGCAGCTCACAGGGAAATACTGAAGCTTTCTTT CASSSQGNTEAFF TRBJ1-1 NA TRBV7-3 NA
TGTGCCAGCAGTGCCGGGACAGCCACACAAGAGACCCAGTACTTC CASSAGTATQETQYF TRBJ2-5 NA TRBV6-5 TRBD1
TGTGCCAGCAGTCCTACAGGGGAGAAGACAGATACGCAGTATTTT CASSPTGEKTDTQYF TRBJ2-3 NA TRBV7-6 TRBD1
TGCGCCAGCAGCTTGAGGACAGGGGGGGTGAACACTGAAGCTTTCTTT CASSLRTGGVNTEAFF TRBJ1-1 NA TRBV5-1 TRBD1
TGTGCCAGCAGTTTATCCAGACCAGGGGGCCCCTACGAGCAGTACTTC CASSLSRPGGPYEQYF TRBJ2-7 NA TRBV27 TRBD1
TGTGCCAGCAGGGACTTCAGTGAGCAGTTCTTC CASRDFSEQFF TRBJ2-1 NA TRBV2 NA
TGTGCCAGCAGCTTAGCGAGGAACACTGAAGCTTTCTTT CASSLARNTEAFF TRBJ1-1 few TRBV7-2 NA
TGTGCCAGCAGCAGGGAATGGGACACCGGGGAGCTGTTTTTT CASSREWDTGELFF TRBJ2-2 once TRBV2 NA
TGTGCCAGCAGCTTTAAACAGGGGACTGAAGCTTTCTTT CASSFKQGTEAFF TRBJ1-1 NA TRBV13 TRBD1
TGTGCCAGTAGTATAGGAGGAGGGGAATTCGAGGACTACGAGCAGTACTTC CASSIGGGEFEDYEQYF TRBJ2-7 NA TRBV19 NA